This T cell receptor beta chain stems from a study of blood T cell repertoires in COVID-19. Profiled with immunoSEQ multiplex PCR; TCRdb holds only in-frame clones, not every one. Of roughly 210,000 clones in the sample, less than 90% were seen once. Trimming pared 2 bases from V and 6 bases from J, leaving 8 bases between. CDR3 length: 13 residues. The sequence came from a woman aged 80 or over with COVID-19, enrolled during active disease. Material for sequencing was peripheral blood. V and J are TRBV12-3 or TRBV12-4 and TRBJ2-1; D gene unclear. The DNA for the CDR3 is TGTGCCAGCAGTTTAAGTAACGGCAATGAGCAGTTCTTC. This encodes CASSLSNGNEQFF.